A single sample gave rise to the 2 T cell receptor beta chains below, sequenced in a study of T cell responses to AZD1222 COVID-19 vaccine (dated by TCRdb to the early 2020s). The library was prepared using the immunoSEQ multiplex PCR assay. The source is immuneACCESS, and TCRdb retained only in-frame sequences with V and J called. Part of the clones is not carried over; for the studies checked, unresolved V genes explain less than half of this, and the remainder is unexplained. Across this sample there are 120,000 to 150,000 clones, with roughly 91% seen only once. In total, the top ten clones hold roughly 2% of the sample. Explained via the paper, the time point label denotes: about 28 days (+/-7) after the second vaccine dose. Sample: peripheral blood, taken 28 days after the second AZD1222 dose. The receptors come from an adult who received the AZD1222 COVID-19 vaccine.

This clone has just one count. CDR3 region: CASTSLGGTRTDTQYF. The CDR3 DNA follows: TGTGCCAGCACCAGCCTCGGGGGGACTAGGACAGATACGCAGTATTTT. The chain is built from TRBV28 and TRBJ2-3; 8 bases fit TRBD2. V shed 7 bases and J 3 bases; nucleotides not matched to a gene: 12. Per germline, CDR1 MDHEN and CDR2 SYDVKM. The CDR3 is 16 amino acids.

The gene calls are TRBV6-5 and TRBJ1-1; D ambiguous. The CDR3 is made up of 14 amino acids. V lost 0 bases, J lost 4 bases, and 9 bases lay in between. Looked up from germline, CDR1 is MNHEY and CDR2 is SVGAGI. The CDR3, as DNA: TGTGCCAGCAGTTACTCAGGTTACGGCACTGAAGCTTTCTTT. Its protein is CASSYSGYGTEAFF.